The 3 T cell receptor beta chains given below trace back to one sample, sequenced in a study of cytomegalovirus exposure and HLA in healthy donors. Amplification used 60 Vbeta primers and 13 Jbeta primers. Assay used: immunoSEQ multiplex PCR; TCRdb lists only in-frame clones, some missing. The sample includes around 300,000 clones, roughly 86% of them seen just once. Sequenced input: PBMCs. The receptors shown here come from a woman aged 40 to 50 in good health and CMV-seropositive.

This chain links TRBV11-2 with TRBJ2-3; D is possibly TRBD2 (7 bases). Trimming pared 10 bases from V and 3 bases from J, leaving 17 bases between. Germline CDR1 is SGHAT and CDR2 is FQNNGV. The CDR3 totals 14 residues. The DNA for the CDR3 is TGTGCCACAAGGGGGGGGAGAAATACAGATACGCAGTATTTT. Its protein is CATRGGRNTDTQYF.

The chain links TRBV12-5 to TRBJ2-7; 7 bases agree with TRBD1. V trimming: 7 bases; J trimming: 5 bases; junction bases outside the gene matches: 8. Germline V gene lookup returns CDR1 LGHNT and CDR2 FRNRAP. This CDR3 has 13 amino acids. CDR3 sequence reads: CASAVQGVHEQYF. DNA for the CDR3: TGTGCTAGTGCCGTGCAGGGGGTACACGAGCAGTACTTC.

The J gene is TRBJ2-7, the V gene TRBV10-3; 9 bases map to TRBD1. Germline V gene sequence: CDR1 ENHRY, CDR2 SYGVKD. Trimming at V came to 6 bases and at J to 0 bases, leaving 18 bases not matched to a gene. The length of the CDR3 is 19 residues. The CDR3 nucleotides are TGTGCCATCAGAACAGGGGGCTGGTCTAGCTCAGAGTTCTCCTACGAGCAGTACTTC. Its protein product is CAIRTGGWSSSEFSYEQYF.